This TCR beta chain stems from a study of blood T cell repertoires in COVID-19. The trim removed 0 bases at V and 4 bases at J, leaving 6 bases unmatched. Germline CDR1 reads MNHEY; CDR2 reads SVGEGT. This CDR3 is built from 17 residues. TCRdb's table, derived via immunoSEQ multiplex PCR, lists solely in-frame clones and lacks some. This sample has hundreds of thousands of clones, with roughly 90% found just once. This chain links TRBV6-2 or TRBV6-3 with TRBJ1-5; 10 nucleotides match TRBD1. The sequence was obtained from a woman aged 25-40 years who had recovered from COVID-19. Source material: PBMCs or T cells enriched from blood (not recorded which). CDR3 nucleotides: TGTGCCAGCAGTTACTCTTGGGACAGGGGAAGGAATCAGCCCCAGCATTTT. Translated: CASSYSWDRGRNQPQHF.